One and the same sample provided the 4 T cell receptor beta chains below, sequenced in a study of control samples from healthy donors and cancer patients (dated by TCRdb to 2019 to 2021). Library preparation employed the immunoSEQ multiplex PCR assay. TCRdb's version of the immuneACCESS table is confined to in-frame rearrangements and falls short of the full clone set. An unresolved V gene accounts for under half of the shortfall where checked; the remainder is of unknown origin. The sample contains more than 95,000 clones, 70% to 90% of them found a single time. The ten largest clonotypes hold just under 3% of the sample. The sequencing sample was made of blood. These receptors all come from a man between 60 and 75 years old in good health.

This clone has a single count. The sample carries other DNA sequences with the same CDR3. The rearrangement links TRBV11-2 to TRBJ1-2; D is unclear. Germline CDR1 reads SGHAT; CDR2 reads FQNNGV. Trimming took off 0 bases at V and 5 bases at J, with 4 bases between the two ends. This CDR3 is 12 amino acids long. This CDR3 is CASSLEGYGYTF. The DNA for the CDR3 is TGTGCCAGCAGCTTAGAGGGTTATGGCTACACCTTC.

The J gene is TRBJ1-2, the V gene TRBV5-5; 8 bases match TRBD1. This CDR3 has 16 residues. Per the germline V gene, CDR1 is SGHKS and CDR2 is YYEKEE (reference sequence). With 3 bases clipped from V and 0 bases from J, the junction kept 7 bases outside the gene matches. CDR3 residues: CASSSTGTGANYGYTF. The CDR3 DNA sequence: TGTGCCAGCAGCTCGACTGGGACAGGTGCTAACTATGGCTACACCTTC.

The gene calls are TRBV10-1 and TRBJ2-3; TRBD2 might be the D (5 bases). Germline lookup yields CDR1 WNHNN and CDR2 SYGVQD (reference sequence). This CDR3 has 16 residues. Trimming cost V 5 bases and J 0 bases, with 15 bases left between them. In DNA form, the CDR3 reads TGCGCCAGCAGTATTGGGAGTCTACAGAGCACAGATACGCAGTATTTT. Its translation: CASSIGSLQSTDTQYF.

The chain joins TRBV6-1 to TRBJ2-3; D could derive from TRBD1 or TRBD2 (5 bases each). CDR1 and CDR2 from the germline V gene are MNHNS and SASEGT. V dropped 2 bases and J dropped 0 bases, with 12 bases sitting between them. This CDR3 spans 16 amino acids. The chain's CDR3 is CASSEFAGASTDTQYF. The CDR3 nucleotides read TGTGCCAGCAGTGAATTCGCCGGGGCGAGCACAGATACGCAGTATTTT.